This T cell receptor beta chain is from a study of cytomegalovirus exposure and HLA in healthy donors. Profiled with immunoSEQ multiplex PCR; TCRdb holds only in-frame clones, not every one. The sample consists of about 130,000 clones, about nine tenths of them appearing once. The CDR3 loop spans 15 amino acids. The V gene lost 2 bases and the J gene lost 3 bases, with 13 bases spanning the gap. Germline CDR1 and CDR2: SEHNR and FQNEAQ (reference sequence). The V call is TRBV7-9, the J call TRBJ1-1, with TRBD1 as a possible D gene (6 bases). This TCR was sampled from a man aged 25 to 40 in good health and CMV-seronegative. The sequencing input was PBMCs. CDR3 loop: CASSLLTGIDTEAFF. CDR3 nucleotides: TGTGCCAGCAGCTTACTTACAGGGATCGACACTGAAGCTTTCTTT.